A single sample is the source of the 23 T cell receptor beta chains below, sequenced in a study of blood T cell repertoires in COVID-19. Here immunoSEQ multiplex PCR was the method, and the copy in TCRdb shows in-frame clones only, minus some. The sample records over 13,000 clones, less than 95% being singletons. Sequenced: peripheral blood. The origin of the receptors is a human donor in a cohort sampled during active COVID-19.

The CDR3 loop is CSPPDRTKKDTGELFF. Here the CDR3 DNA reads TGCAGCCCTCCGGACAGGACCAAAAAGGACACCGGGGAGCTGTTTTTT. The genes are TRBV29-1 and TRBJ2-2, with TRBD1 matching over 7 bases. In germline, CDR1 is SQVTM, CDR2 ANQGSEA. Trimming at V came to 8 bases and at J to 3 bases, leaving 15 bases not matched to a gene. The CDR3 has 16 amino acids.

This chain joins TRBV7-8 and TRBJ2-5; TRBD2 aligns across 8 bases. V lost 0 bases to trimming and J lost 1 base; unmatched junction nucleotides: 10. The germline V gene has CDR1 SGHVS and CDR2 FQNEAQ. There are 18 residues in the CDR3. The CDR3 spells CASSLAGAGVGSQETQYF. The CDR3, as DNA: TGTGCCAGCAGCTTAGCCGGAGCGGGAGTTGGATCCCAAGAGACCCAGTACTTC.

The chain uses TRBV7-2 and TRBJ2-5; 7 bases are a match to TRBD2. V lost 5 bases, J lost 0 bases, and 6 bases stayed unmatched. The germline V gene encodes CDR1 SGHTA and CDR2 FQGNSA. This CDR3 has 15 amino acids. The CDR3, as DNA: TGTGCCAGCAGCCCCTCGCGGGGGAACCAAGAGACCCAGTACTTC. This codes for CASSPSRGNQETQYF.

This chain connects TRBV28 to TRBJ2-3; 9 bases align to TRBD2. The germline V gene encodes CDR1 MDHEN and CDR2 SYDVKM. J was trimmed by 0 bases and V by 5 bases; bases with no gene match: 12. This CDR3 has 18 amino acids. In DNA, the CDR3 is TGTGCCAGCAGTCCAAGGGGGGCTAGCGGGGTAAGCACAGATACGCAGTATTTT. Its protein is CASSPRGASGVSTDTQYF.

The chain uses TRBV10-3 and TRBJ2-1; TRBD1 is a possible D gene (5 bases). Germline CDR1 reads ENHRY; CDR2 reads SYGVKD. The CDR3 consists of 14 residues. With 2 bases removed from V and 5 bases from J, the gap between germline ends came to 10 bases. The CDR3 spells CAISEDSINNEQFF. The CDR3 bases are TGTGCCATCAGTGAGGACAGTATAAACAATGAGCAGTTCTTC.

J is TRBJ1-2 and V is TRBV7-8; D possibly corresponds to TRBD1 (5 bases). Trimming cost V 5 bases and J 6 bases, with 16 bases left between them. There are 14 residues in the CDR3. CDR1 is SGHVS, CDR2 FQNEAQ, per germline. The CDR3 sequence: CASSPPGLRDGYTF. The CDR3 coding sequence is TGTGCCAGCAGCCCACCAGGGTTAAGGGATGGCTACACCTTC.

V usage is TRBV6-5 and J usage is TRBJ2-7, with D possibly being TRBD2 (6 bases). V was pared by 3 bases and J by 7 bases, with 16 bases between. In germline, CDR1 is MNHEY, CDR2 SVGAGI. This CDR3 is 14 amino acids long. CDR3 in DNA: TGTGCCAGCAGTTATTCTGGGACTTCTGGTGAGCAGTACTTC. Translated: CASSYSGTSGEQYF.

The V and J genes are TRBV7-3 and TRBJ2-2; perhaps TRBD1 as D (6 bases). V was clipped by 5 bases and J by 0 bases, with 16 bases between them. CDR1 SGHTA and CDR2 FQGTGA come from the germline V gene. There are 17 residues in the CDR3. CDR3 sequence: CASSVAQGPPNTGELFF. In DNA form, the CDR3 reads TGTGCCAGCAGCGTGGCACAGGGCCCCCCGAACACCGGGGAGCTGTTTTTT.

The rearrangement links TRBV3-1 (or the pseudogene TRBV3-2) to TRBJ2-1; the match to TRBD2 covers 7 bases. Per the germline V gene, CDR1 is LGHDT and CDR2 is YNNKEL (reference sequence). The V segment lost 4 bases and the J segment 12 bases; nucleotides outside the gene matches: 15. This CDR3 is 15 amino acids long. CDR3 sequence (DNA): TGTGCCAGCAGCCCGCGGGAGAGCTCGCGCGGGGGGCAGTTCTTC. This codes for CASSPRESSRGGQFF.

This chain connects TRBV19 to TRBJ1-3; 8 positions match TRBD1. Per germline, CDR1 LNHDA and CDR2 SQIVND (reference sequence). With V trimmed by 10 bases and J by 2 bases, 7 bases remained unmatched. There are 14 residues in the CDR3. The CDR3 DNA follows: TGTGCCACGGGGTCAGGGGGCACTGGAAACACCATATATTTT. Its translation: CATGSGGTGNTIYF.

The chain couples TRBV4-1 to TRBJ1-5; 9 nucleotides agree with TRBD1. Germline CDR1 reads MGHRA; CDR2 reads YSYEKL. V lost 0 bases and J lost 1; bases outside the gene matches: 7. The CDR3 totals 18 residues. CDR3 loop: CASSQEGPDRGSNQPQHF. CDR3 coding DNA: TGCGCCAGCAGCCAAGAGGGACCAGACAGGGGGAGCAATCAGCCCCAGCATTTT.

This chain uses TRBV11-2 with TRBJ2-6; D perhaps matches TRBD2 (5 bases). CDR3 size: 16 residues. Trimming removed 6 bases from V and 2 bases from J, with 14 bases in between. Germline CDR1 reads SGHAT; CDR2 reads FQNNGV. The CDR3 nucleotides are TGTGCCAGCAGTCTCGGAGGCTGGACTGGGGCCAACGTCCTGACTTTC. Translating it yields CASSLGGWTGANVLTF. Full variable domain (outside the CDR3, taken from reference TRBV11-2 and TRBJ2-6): EAGVAQSPRYKIIEKRQSVAFWCNPISGHATLYWYQQILGQGPKLLIQFQNNGVVDDSQLPKDRFSAERLKGVDSTLKIQPAKLEDSAVYLCASSLGGWTGANVLTFGAGSRLTVL.

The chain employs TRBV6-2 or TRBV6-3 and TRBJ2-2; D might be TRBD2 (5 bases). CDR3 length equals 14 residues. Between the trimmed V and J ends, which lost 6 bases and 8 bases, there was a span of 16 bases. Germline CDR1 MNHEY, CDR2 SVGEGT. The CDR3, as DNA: TGTGCCAGCAGCCGGACTGGTTTTGGTGGGGAGCTGTTTTTT. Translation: CASSRTGFGGELFF.

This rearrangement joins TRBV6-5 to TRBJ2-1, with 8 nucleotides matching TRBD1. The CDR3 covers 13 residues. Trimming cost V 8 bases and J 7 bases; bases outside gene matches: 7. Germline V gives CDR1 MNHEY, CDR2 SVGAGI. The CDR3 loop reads CASGYRGANEQFF. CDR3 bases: TGTGCCAGCGGATACAGGGGGGCAAATGAGCAGTTCTTC.

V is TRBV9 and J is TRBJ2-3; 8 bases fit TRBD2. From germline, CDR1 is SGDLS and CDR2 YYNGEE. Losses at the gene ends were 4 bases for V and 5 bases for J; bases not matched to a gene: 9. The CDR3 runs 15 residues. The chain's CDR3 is CASSPGGASGDTQYF. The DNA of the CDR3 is TGTGCCAGCAGCCCGGGGGGGGCTAGCGGAGATACGCAGTATTTT.

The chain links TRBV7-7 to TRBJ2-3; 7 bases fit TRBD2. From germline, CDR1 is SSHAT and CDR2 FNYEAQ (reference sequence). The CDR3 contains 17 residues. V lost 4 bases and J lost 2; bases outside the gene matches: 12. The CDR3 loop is CASSSGSSGFLTDTQYF. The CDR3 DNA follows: TGTGCCAGCAGCTCGGGGTCTAGCGGATTTCTCACAGATACGCAGTATTTT.

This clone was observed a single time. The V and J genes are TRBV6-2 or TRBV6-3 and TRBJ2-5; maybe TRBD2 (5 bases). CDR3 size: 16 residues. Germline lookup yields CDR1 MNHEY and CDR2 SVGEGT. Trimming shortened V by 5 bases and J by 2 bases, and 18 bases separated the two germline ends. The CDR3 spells CASSPGVVGTQETQYF. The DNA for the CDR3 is TGTGCCAGCAGTCCCGGGGTAGTCGGCACTCAAGAGACCCAGTACTTC.

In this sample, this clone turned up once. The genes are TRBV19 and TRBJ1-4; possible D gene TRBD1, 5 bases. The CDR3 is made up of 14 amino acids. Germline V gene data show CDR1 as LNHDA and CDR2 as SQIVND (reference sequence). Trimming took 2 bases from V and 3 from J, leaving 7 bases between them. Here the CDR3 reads CASSIWGANEKLFF. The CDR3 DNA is TGTGCCAGTAGTATATGGGGGGCTAATGAAAAACTGTTTTTT.

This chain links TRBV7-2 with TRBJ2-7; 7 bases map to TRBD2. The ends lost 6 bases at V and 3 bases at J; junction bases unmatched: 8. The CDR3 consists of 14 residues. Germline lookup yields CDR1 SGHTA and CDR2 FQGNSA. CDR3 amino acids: CASSLGGRGYEQYF. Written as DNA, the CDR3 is TGTGCCAGCAGTTTGGGGGGGAGGGGCTACGAGCAGTACTTC.

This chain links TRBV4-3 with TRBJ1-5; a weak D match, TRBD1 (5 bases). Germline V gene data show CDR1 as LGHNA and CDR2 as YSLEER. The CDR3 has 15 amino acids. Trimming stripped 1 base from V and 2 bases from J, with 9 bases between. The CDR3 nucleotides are TGCGCCAGCAGCCAAGGTTCGGGGGGCAATCAGCCCCAGCATTTT. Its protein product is CASSQGSGGNQPQHF.

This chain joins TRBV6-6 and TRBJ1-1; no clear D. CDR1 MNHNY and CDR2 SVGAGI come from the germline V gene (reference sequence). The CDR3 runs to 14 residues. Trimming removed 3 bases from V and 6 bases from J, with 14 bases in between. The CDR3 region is CASSYSEGNSEAFF. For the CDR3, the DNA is TGTGCCAGCAGTTATTCTGAGGGAAATTCTGAAGCTTTCTTT.

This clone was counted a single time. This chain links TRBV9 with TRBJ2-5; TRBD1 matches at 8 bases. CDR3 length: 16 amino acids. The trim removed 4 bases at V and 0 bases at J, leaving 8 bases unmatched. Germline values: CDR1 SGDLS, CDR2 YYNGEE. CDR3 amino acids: CASSPRQGAYQETQYF. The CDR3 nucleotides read TGTGCCAGCAGCCCGCGCCAGGGGGCCTACCAAGAGACCCAGTACTTC.

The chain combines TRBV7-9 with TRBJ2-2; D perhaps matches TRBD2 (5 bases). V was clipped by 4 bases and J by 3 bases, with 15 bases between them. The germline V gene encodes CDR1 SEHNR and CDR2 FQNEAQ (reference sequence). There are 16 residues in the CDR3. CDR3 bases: TGTGCCAGCAGCTACCCCCACGAGGGTGACACCGGGGAGCTGTTTTTT. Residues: CASSYPHEGDTGELFF.